This is a list of T cell receptor beta chains from one sample in a study of T cell changes during pregnancy in multiple sclerosis. Only in-frame clones appear in the TCRdb table, and some are missing; sequencing was by immunoSEQ multiplex PCR. The data hold 50,000 to 65,000 clones, with about 88% observed a single time. The sequencing here drew on CD8+ T cells from peripheral blood mononuclear cells, taken before pregnancy. The source of these receptors is a female donor with multiple sclerosis, enrolled in a pregnancy study. The CDR3 runs from the conserved cysteine through the conserved F or W. A D gene is named only where the DNA matches it firmly. Not every row has a clone size; where given, it reads once, few, many or a size class.

abundance,v_gene,j_gene,len,d_gene,CDR3nt,CDR3aa
-,TRBV4-3,TRBJ2-7,12,-,TGCGCCAGCAGCCAAGATCTAGGGAGACAGGAGTGG,CASSQDLGRQEW
-,TRBV2,TRBJ1-5,14,-,TGTGCCAGCAGTGAAATTGCCGGGAATCAGCCCCAGCATTTT,CASSEIAGNQPQHF
-,TRBV10-3,TRBJ2-7,16,TRBD2,TGTGCCATCAGTGAGACCCGGGGTAGCGGGGTTTACGAGCAGTACTTC,CAISETRGSGVYEQYF
-,TRBV5-4,TRBJ2-1,16,-,TGTGCCAGCAGCTTGGACAGGGAAAAGTTGGTTGGTGAGCAGTTCTTC,CASSLDREKLVGEQFF
once,TRBV30,TRBJ1-2,11,-,TGTGCCTGGAGGAGGAGCTATGGCTACACCTTC,CAWRRSYGYTF
-,TRBV16,TRBJ2-5,12,TRBD2,TGTGCCAGCAGCCAGCGGGGGACGTCCCAGTACTTC,CASSQRGTSQYF
-,TRBV19,TRBJ1-1,15,TRBD1,TGTGCCAGTAGTATACCGGGACAGGGTGGGCATGAAGCTTTCTTT,CASSIPGQGGHEAFF
-,TRBV6-4,TRBJ2-3,14,TRBD2,TGTGCCAGCAGTGAAGGGGAGGGCGCAGATACGCAGTATTTT,CASSEGEGADTQYF
-,TRBV9,TRBJ2-1,13,TRBD1,TGTGCCAGCAGCGGACAGGGGTATAATGAGCAGTTCTTC,CASSGQGYNEQFF
-,TRBV7-6,TRBJ1-6,16,-,TGTGCCAGCAGCCCGGGGAGGGGTTCGTATAATTCACCCCTCCACTTT,CASSPGRGSYNSPLHF
-,TRBV6-5,TRBJ1-1,13,TRBD1,TGTGCCAGCAGACGACAGGGCAACACTGAAGCTTTCTTT,CASRRQGNTEAFF
-,TRBV7-9,TRBJ2-7,18,TRBD1,TGTGCCAGCAGCTTACCAAGGTTCCAGGGACAGGGGGACCACGAGCAGTACTTC,CASSLPRFQGQGDHEQYF
-,TRBV14,TRBJ2-3,13,-,TGTGCCAGCAGCTGGACAGACACAGATACGCAGTATTTT,CASSWTDTDTQYF
-,TRBV6-6,TRBJ1-1,14,-,TGTGCCAGCAGTTACACCGGACTGGCAACTGAAGCTTTCTTT,CASSYTGLATEAFF
-,TRBV27,TRBJ1-5,18,TRBD1,TGTGCCAGCAGTTTTATGCCGAGGGGGCGGGAATATGATCAGCCCCAGCATTTT,CASSFMPRGREYDQPQHF
-,TRBV6-4,TRBJ1-1,13,-,TGTGCCAGCAGAAGCAGGGAGAACACTGAAGCTTTCTTT,CASRSRENTEAFF
once,TRBV11-2,TRBJ1-3,12,TRBD1,TGTGCCAGCAGCTTAGCGACAGGGGAGCAATATTTT,CASSLATGEQYF
-,TRBV5-1,TRBJ1-1,13,-,TGCGCCAGCAGCGAGTATAAGAACACTGAAGCTTTCTTT,CASSEYKNTEAFF
-,TRBV10-3,TRBJ1-2,16,-,TGTGCCATCAGTGAGTCTCAGGGAGGGTTGAGCTATGGCTACACCTTC,CAISESQGGLSYGYTF
-,TRBV6-5,TRBJ2-7,15,-,TGTGCCAGCAGTTATTCTCCCGACGGGTCCTACGAGCAGTACTTC,CASSYSPDGSYEQYF
-,TRBV9,TRBJ2-4,12,TRBD1,TGTGCCAGCAGCTCCACAGGGGTTGCTCAGTACTTC,CASSSTGVAQYF
-,TRBV5-6,TRBJ1-2,14,TRBD1,TGTGCCAGCAGCCCGGGACAGGGGGCCTATGGCTACACCTTC,CASSPGQGAYGYTF
-,TRBV10-3,TRBJ2-7,14,TRBD1,TGTGCCATCAGAGCCGGGACAGGGGGCTACGAGCAGTACTTC,CAIRAGTGGYEQYF
-,TRBV15,TRBJ2-7,16,TRBD1,TGTGCCACCAGCAGTGTCACGACAGGGACCTCCTACGAGCAGTACTTC,CATSSVTTGTSYEQYF
-,TRBV27,TRBJ1-5,14,-,TGTGCCAGCAGTCCGAGACAGGCTCCCTTGGCCCAGCATTTT,CASSPRQAPLAQHF
-,TRBV6-6,TRBJ1-1,15,-,TGTGCCAGCACCCTCTCCGGGACTATGAACACTGAAGCTTTCTTT,CASTLSGTMNTEAFF
-,TRBV19,TRBJ1-5,15,-,TGTGCCAGTACCCCGACAGGCTATAGCAATCAGCCCCAGCATTTT,CASTPTGYSNQPQHF
-,TRBV5-1,TRBJ1-2,12,-,TGCGCCAGCAGCTTGGGTGGGGCTGGCTACACCTTC,CASSLGGAGYTF